Following are 29 T cell receptor beta chains from one sample sequenced in a study of blood T cell repertoires in COVID-19 (dated by TCRdb to about 2020). The library came from the immunoSEQ multiplex PCR assay. Not all clones reach the TCRdb copy of this immuneACCESS table, which keeps in-frame sequences only. Checked studies attribute under half of the gap to unresolved V genes and leave the rest unexplained. This sample comprises 100,000 to 150,000 clones, roughly 80% of them detected only once. The ten most abundant clones make up over 5.5% of the sample. The sample was peripheral blood. The receptor source for this set is a man aged 80 or over with COVID-19, enrolled during active disease.

This chain connects TRBV28 to TRBJ2-3; D is perhaps TRBD1 (5 bases). The CDR3 covers 15 residues. Trimming removed 4 bases from V and 2 bases from J, with 13 bases in between. Germline V gene data show CDR1 as MDHEN and CDR2 as SYDVKM. Here the CDR3 DNA reads TGTGCCAGCAGTTCTGGGGCAGGATTCACAGATACGCAGTATTTT. As protein: CASSSGAGFTDTQYF.

The rearrangement joins TRBV5-1 to TRBJ2-3; the D gene is possibly TRBD2 (5 bases). Germline V lookup: CDR1 SGHRS, CDR2 YFSETQ. The germline V and J ends were trimmed by 5 bases and 2 bases, with 9 bases remaining between them. This CDR3 is built from 13 residues. The CDR3 region is CASSYDYTDTQYF. In DNA form, the CDR3 reads TGCGCCAGCAGTTATGACTACACAGATACGCAGTATTTT.

This sequence joins TRBV24-1 and TRBJ2-5; 9 positions match TRBD1. The trim removed 3 bases at V and 1 base at J, leaving 2 bases unmatched. Germline V gives CDR1 KGHDR, CDR2 SFDVKD. This CDR3 region has 15 residues. The CDR3 DNA follows: TGTGCCACCAGTGATCCGGGACAGGGCCAAGAGACCCAGTACTTC. Its translation is CATSDPGQGQETQYF.

By proportion, this clone is medium-sized. This sequence joins TRBV3-1 (or the pseudogene TRBV3-2) and TRBJ1-2; 8 bases are a match to TRBD1. Trimming removed 0 bases from V and 8 bases from J; junction bases left unmatched: 8. Germline CDR1 and CDR2: LGHDT and YNNKEL (reference sequence). The CDR3 is 15 residues long. This chain's CDR3 is CASSQEPDRAFGYTF. For the CDR3, the DNA is TGTGCCAGCAGCCAAGAGCCGGACAGGGCATTCGGCTACACCTTC.

This rearrangement joins TRBV2 to TRBJ1-6, with TRBD1 identical over 8 bases. The V gene end was trimmed by 4 bases and the J gene end by 9 bases; junction bases not matched to a gene: 8. The germline CDR1 and CDR2 sequences are SNHLY and FYNNEI. The CDR3 sequence is 15 residues long. CDR3 in DNA: TGTGCCAGCAGTGCTGGACAGGGAACAATTTCACCCCTCCACTTT. This gives the protein CASSAGQGTISPLHF.

This chain uses TRBV4-2 with TRBJ2-1, with 10 bases matching TRBD2. The CDR3 length is 16 residues. The J segment lost 7 bases and the V segment lost 1 base, leaving 7 bases of the junction unmatched. CDR1 LGHNA and CDR2 YNFKEQ come from the germline V gene. DNA of the CDR3: TGTGCCAGCAGCCAAGTCACGTCTAGCGGGAGTAATGAGCAGTTCTTC. Its protein product is CASSQVTSSGSNEQFF.

The gene calls are TRBV18 and TRBJ2-3; D is uncertain. In germline, CDR1 is KGHSH, CDR2 LQKENI. This CDR3 is built from 14 residues. Deletions cut 6 bases from V and 0 bases from J, with 10 bases between. The CDR3 sequence is CASSSSISTDTQYF. The DNA of the CDR3 is TGTGCCAGCTCGTCATCTATTAGCACAGATACGCAGTATTTT.

This clone was seen more than once but under ten times. As DNA, the CDR3 is TGTGCCAGCAGTCCCGACAGGGTGGGTGAAAAACTGTTTTTT. Protein: CASSPDRVGEKLFF. This chain links TRBV28 with TRBJ1-4; TRBD1 matches 7 bases. The V gene's germline CDR1 is MDHEN and CDR2 SYDVKM. V gave up 5 bases and J gave up 7 bases; unmatched junction bases: 7. The CDR3 is 14 residues long. Full variable domain (rest looked up from reference TRBV28 and TRBJ1-4): DVKVTQSSRYLVKRTGEKVFLECVQDMDHENMFWYRQDPGLGLRLIYFSYDVKMKEKGDIPEGYSVSREKKERFSLILESASTNQTSMYLCASSPDRVGEKLFFGSGTQLSVL.

This clone was detected only once. The chain joins TRBV5-6 to TRBJ2-7; 9 positions match TRBD1. The germline CDR1 and CDR2 sequences are SGHDT and YYEEEE. The length of the CDR3 is 13 residues. With V trimmed by 4 bases and J by 6 bases, 5 bases remained unmatched. The CDR3 spells CASSTQGAPEQYF. The CDR3 coding sequence is TGTGCCAGCAGCACACAGGGGGCCCCCGAGCAGTACTTC.

This clone appeared a single time. The rearrangement uses TRBV6-1 and TRBJ2-7; 10 nucleotides match TRBD2. The V and J ends lost 2 bases and 4 bases, in that order; junction bases with no gene match: 2. Germline-derived CDR1 and CDR2 are MNHNS and SASEGT. The CDR3 consists of 14 residues. This CDR3 is CASSESSGRYEQYF. In DNA form, the CDR3 reads TGTGCCAGCAGTGAAAGTAGCGGGAGGTACGAGCAGTACTTC.

The chain couples TRBV3-1 (or the pseudogene TRBV3-2) to TRBJ2-1, with 9 bases identical to TRBD2. V shed 0 bases and J 6 bases; nucleotides not matched to a gene: 15. Germline assignment: CDR1 LGHDT and CDR2 YNNKEL (reference sequence). The CDR3 is 19 amino acids. This CDR3 is CASSQDPFSVAGVTNEQFF. The CDR3 DNA sequence: TGTGCCAGCAGCCAAGATCCCTTCAGTGTAGCGGGAGTGACCAATGAGCAGTTCTTC.

V and J are TRBV6-5 and TRBJ1-2; 7 positions match TRBD1. The J segment lost 9 bases and the V segment lost 2 bases, leaving 6 bases of the junction unmatched. There are 13 residues in the CDR3. Germline CDR1 MNHEY, CDR2 SVGAGI. CDR3 in amino acids: CASSYRWDRSYTF. The CDR3, as DNA: TGTGCCAGCAGTTACAGGTGGGACAGAAGCTACACCTTC.

The CDR3 DNA reads TGTGCCAGCAGGGGGCTAGTTATCCACAATGAGCAGTTCTTC. Its translation: CASRGLVIHNEQFF. This chain links TRBV2 with TRBJ2-1; TRBD1 might be the D (5 bases). CDR1 and CDR2 from the germline V gene are SNHLY and FYNNEI. The CDR3 length is 14 residues. Trimming shortened V by 6 bases and J by 5 bases, and 14 bases separated the two germline ends.

The chain carries TRBV19 and TRBJ1-5; 8 nucleotides line up with TRBD1. The trim removed 9 bases at V and 2 bases at J, leaving 12 bases unmatched. The CDR3 is 16 amino acids. CDR1 is LNHDA, CDR2 SQIVND, per germline (reference sequence). CDR3 nucleotides: TGTGCCAGCATAGGAACAGGGGGAATTGGCAATCAGCCCCAGCATTTT. Translating it yields CASIGTGGIGNQPQHF.

This rearrangement joins TRBV6-6 to TRBJ2-7; possible D gene TRBD2, 6 bases. This CDR3 is 13 amino acids long. Trimming took off 5 bases at V and 3 bases at J, with 11 bases between the two ends. CDR1 MNHNY and CDR2 SVGAGI come from the germline V gene (reference sequence). The CDR3 reads CASSTGLDYEQYF. The CDR3 nucleotides read TGTGCCAGCAGTACGGGACTCGACTACGAGCAGTACTTC.

The chain joins TRBV2 to TRBJ2-5, with 14 bases that match TRBD2. Trimming cost V 3 bases and J 5 bases; bases outside gene matches: 2. The CDR3 has 15 residues. Germline values: CDR1 SNHLY, CDR2 FYNNEI. In DNA form, the CDR3 reads TGTGCCAGCAGTGACCGGACTAGCGGGAGGGAGACCCAGTACTTC. This sequence encodes CASSDRTSGRETQYF.

The gene calls are TRBV7-9 and TRBJ2-4; TRBD1 matches 8 bases. Trimming removed 5 bases from V and 4 bases from J; junction bases left unmatched: 10. Germline assignment: CDR1 SEHNR and CDR2 FQNEAQ (reference sequence). This CDR3 is built from 16 residues. CDR3 region: CASSGFDRGSKNIQYF. The CDR3, as DNA: TGTGCCAGCAGCGGCTTTGACAGGGGATCGAAAAACATTCAGTACTTC.

The CDR3 is CASSLTDTQYF. CDR3 bases: TGTGCCAGCTCCTTAACAGATACGCAGTATTTT. The chain links TRBV18 to TRBJ2-3; D call uncertain. Germline-derived CDR1 and CDR2 are KGHSH and LQKENI. The length of the CDR3 is 11 residues. V lost 6 bases and J 3 bases, leaving 4 bases between the germline ends.

The chain has TRBV7-8 and TRBJ1-2; 7 bases agree with TRBD1. Germline V CDR1 and CDR2: SGHVS, FQNEAQ. With V trimmed by 1 base and J by 2 bases, 4 bases remained unmatched. The CDR3 length is 15 residues. DNA for the CDR3: TGTGCCAGCAGCTTAGAGGGACAGACAAACTATGGCTACACCTTC. Translated: CASSLEGQTNYGYTF.

This chain joins TRBV24-1 and TRBJ2-2, with D possibly being TRBD2 (6 bases). The germline gives CDR1 KGHDR, CDR2 SFDVKD. V gave up 4 bases and J gave up 5 bases, with 22 bases separating them. The CDR3 covers 18 residues. The CDR3 loop is CATSEAGTGNLGTGELFF. DNA for the CDR3: TGTGCCACCAGTGAGGCCGGGACTGGCAACCTCGGGACCGGGGAGCTGTTTTTT.

The chain links TRBV13 to TRBJ2-7; TRBD2 matches at 11 bases. The CDR3 totals 16 residues. Germline V CDR1 and CDR2: PRHDT, FYEKMQ (reference sequence). Germline trimming cut 6 bases from V and 4 bases from J; bases unmatched to any gene: 11. CDR3 sequence (DNA): TGTGCCAGCAGTTCGCTAGCGGGAGGAGGTATATACGAGCAGTACTTC. Translated, it gives CASSSLAGGGIYEQYF.

This clone was seen only a few times. V is TRBV6-6 and J is TRBJ1-5, with D hard to call. V was shortened by 7 bases and J by 5 bases, with 12 bases between the two germline ends. CDR3 length: 13 residues. Per the germline V gene, CDR1 is MNHNY and CDR2 is SVGAGI (reference sequence). Here the CDR3 reads CASTWAVDQPQHF. The CDR3 DNA follows: TGTGCCAGCACCTGGGCCGTTGATCAGCCCCAGCATTTT.

The chain carries TRBV7-3 and TRBJ2-2; 8 bases align to TRBD1. This CDR3 has 14 residues. V was pared by 5 bases and J by 7 bases, with 6 bases of the junction left unmatched. Looked up from germline, CDR1 is SGHTA and CDR2 is FQGTGA. CDR3 nucleotide sequence: TGTGCCAGCAGCCAAGGGACAGGCGGCGGGGAGCTGTTTTTT. Translated, it gives CASSQGTGGGELFF.

This clone showed up just once. V usage is TRBV7-3 and J usage is TRBJ2-5; D may be TRBD2 (6 bases). Germline V lookup: CDR1 SGHTA, CDR2 FQGTGA. The V end was cut by 1 base, the J end by 5 bases, with 11 bases between. This CDR3 region has 14 residues. Here the CDR3 DNA reads TGTGCCAGCAGCTTAAGACGGGAGAGGGAGACCCAGTACTTC. It is translated as CASSLRRERETQYF.

The CDR3 nucleotides are TGCGCCAGCAGCCTAATGACTAGTAGGAATGAGCAGTTCTTC. Amino acids: CASSLMTSRNEQFF. The V and J genes are TRBV5-1 and TRBJ2-1; tentative D call: TRBD2 (6 bases). The CDR3 length is 14 residues. The V gene's germline CDR1 is SGHRS and CDR2 YFSETQ. V dropped 4 bases and J dropped 7 bases, with 15 bases sitting between them.

V usage is TRBV7-9 and J usage is TRBJ1-1; D unclear. Germline CDR1 and CDR2: SEHNR and FQNEAQ (reference sequence). Trimming left V 2 bases short and J 3 bases short, with 10 bases between. The CDR3 loop spans 14 amino acids. CDR3 sequence: CASSLHGRDTEAFF. CDR3 DNA: TGTGCCAGCAGCTTACATGGGCGCGACACTGAAGCTTTCTTT.

The genes are TRBV11-2 and TRBJ2-7; TRBD2 matches at 9 bases. The CDR3 consists of 16 residues. The germline V gene encodes CDR1 SGHAT and CDR2 FQNNGV. J gave up 2 bases and V 4 bases, and 9 bases lay outside the gene matches. As DNA, the CDR3 is TGTGCCAGCAGCTCAAGTAGCGGGGGAGGAACCTACGAGCAGTACTTC. Amino acid sequence: CASSSSSGGGTYEQYF. Based on the CDR3 plus reference TRBV11-2 and TRBJ2-7, the full variable domain is EAGVAQSPRYKIIEKRQSVAFWCNPISGHATLYWYQQILGQGPKLLIQFQNNGVVDDSQLPKDRFSAERLKGVDSTLKIQPAKLEDSAVYLCASSSSSGGGTYEQYFGPGTRLTVT.

This clone has just one count. The chain recombines TRBV18 with TRBJ2-6, with a tentative D call TRBD1 (6 bases). The CDR3 is 14 amino acids. Germline V gives CDR1 KGHSH, CDR2 LQKENI. Trimming pared 3 bases from V and 4 bases from J, leaving 7 bases between. The CDR3 spells CASSPGTGANVLTF. In DNA, the CDR3 is TGTGCCAGCTCACCCGGGACAGGGGCCAACGTCCTGACTTTC. Looking up the rest from reference TRBV18 and TRBJ2-6 gives the full variable domain: NAGVMQNPRHLVRRRGQEARLRCSPMKGHSHVYWYRQLPEEGLKFMVYLQKENIIDESGMPKERFSAEFPKEGPSILRIQQVVRGDSAAYFCASSPGTGANVLTFGAGSRLTVL.

The chain combines TRBV5-1 with TRBJ2-7; D possibly corresponds to TRBD1 (5 bases). The V end was cut by 4 bases, the J end by 4 bases, with 18 bases between. The germline V gene has CDR1 SGHRS and CDR2 YFSETQ. The CDR3 loop spans 15 amino acids. Written as DNA, the CDR3 is TGCGCCAGCAGCCTGAGCGACAGAGTGACTTACGAGCAGTACTTC. This gives the protein CASSLSDRVTYEQYF.